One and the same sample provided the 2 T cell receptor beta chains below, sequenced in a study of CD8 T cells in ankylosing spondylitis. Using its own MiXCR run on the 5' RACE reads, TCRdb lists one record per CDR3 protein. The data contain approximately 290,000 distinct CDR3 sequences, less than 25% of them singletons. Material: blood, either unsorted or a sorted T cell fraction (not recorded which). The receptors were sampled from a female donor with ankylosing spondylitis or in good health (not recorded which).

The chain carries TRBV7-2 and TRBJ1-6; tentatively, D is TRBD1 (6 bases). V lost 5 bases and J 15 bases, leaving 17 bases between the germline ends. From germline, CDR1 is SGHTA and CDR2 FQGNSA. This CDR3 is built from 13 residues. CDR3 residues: CASSRGDTLLLHF. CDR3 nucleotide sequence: TGTGCCAGCAGCCGAGGGGACACCCTACTCCTCCACTTT. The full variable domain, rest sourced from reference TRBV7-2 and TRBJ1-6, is GAGVSQSPSNKVTEKGKDVELRCDPISGHTALYWYRQSLGQGLEFLIYFQGNSAPDKSGLPSDRFSAERTGGSVSTLTIQRTQQEDSAVYLCASSRGDTLLLHFGNGTRLTVT.

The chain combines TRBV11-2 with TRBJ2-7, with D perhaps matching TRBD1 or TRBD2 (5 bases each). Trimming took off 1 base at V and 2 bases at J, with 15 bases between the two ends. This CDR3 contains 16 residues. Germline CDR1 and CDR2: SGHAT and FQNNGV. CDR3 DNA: TGTGCCAGCAGCTTAGGGATGGGGGTACGAACCTACGAGCAGTACTTC. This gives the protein CASSLGMGVRTYEQYF.